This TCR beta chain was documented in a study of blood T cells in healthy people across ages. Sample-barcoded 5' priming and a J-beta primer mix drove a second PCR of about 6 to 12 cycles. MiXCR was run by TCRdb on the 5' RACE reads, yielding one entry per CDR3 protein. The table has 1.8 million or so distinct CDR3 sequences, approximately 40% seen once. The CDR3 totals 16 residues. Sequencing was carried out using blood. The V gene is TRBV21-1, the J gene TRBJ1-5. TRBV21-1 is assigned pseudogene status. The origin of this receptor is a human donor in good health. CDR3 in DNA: TGTGCCAGCAGCCAAACAAGTAACAGTCCGAATCAGCCCCAGCATTTT. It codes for CASSQTSNSPNQPQHF.